One sample yielded the 21 T cell receptor beta chains listed below, sequenced in a study of CD4+ T cells in melanoma. The data were produced by immunoSEQ multiplex PCR, yet TCRdb's version contains in-frame clones alone and is incomplete. The data hold approximately 5,000 clones, with less than 75% observed a single time. Sequencing input: cells from a culture (not recorded whether cultured in vitro). Source of these receptors: a human donor with melanoma.

The J gene is TRBJ2-2, the V gene TRBV28; no firm D call. The germline V and J ends were trimmed by 6 bases and 0 bases, with 2 bases remaining between them. The CDR3 contains 12 residues. Germline assignment: CDR1 MDHEN and CDR2 SYDVKM. As DNA, the CDR3 is TGTGCCAGCAGCTCGAACACCGGGGAGCTGTTTTTT. This sequence encodes CASSSNTGELFF. Using reference TRBV28 and TRBJ2-2 for the parts outside the CDR3, the full variable domain is DVKVTQSSRYLVKRTGEKVFLECVQDMDHENMFWYRQDPGLGLRLIYFSYDVKMKEKGDIPEGYSVSREKKERFSLILESASTNQTSMYLCASSSNTGELFFGEGSRLTVL.

The rearrangement uses TRBV6-2 or TRBV6-3 and TRBJ2-7, with 8 bases fitting TRBD2. V shed 4 bases, J shed 5 bases, and the junction held 13 bases outside the gene matches. The CDR3 covers 16 residues. Germline V gene data show CDR1 as MNHEY and CDR2 as SVGEGT. The CDR3 coding sequence is TGTGCCAGCAGTTCCCTCGGGAAGCGGGGGCTCAACGAGCAGTACTTC. Translation: CASSSLGKRGLNEQYF.

The V and J genes are TRBV5-1 and TRBJ1-1, with 12 positions matching TRBD1. Per germline, CDR1 SGHRS and CDR2 YFSETQ. This CDR3 contains 16 residues. V was clipped by 4 bases and J by 1 base; unmatched bases: 5. The CDR3 nucleotides read TGCGCCAGCAGCCCCGGGACAGGGGGCAAGAACACTGAAGCTTTCTTT. Encoded protein: CASSPGTGGKNTEAFF.

The rearrangement links TRBV9 to TRBJ1-6, with no clear D. The germline V gene has CDR1 SGDLS and CDR2 YYNGEE. Trimming took 0 bases from V and 6 from J, leaving 10 bases between them. The CDR3 has 15 residues. The CDR3 protein is CASSVVGTTNSPLHF. The CDR3 DNA sequence: TGTGCCAGCAGCGTAGTGGGTACTACTAATTCACCCCTCCACTTT.

This clone is medium-sized. V usage is TRBV18 and J usage is TRBJ1-2, with 7 bases identical to TRBD1. After removal of 6 bases from V and 3 bases from J, the junction contained 4 bases not matched to a gene. Germline V gives CDR1 KGHSH, CDR2 LQKENI. The CDR3 is 13 amino acids. DNA for the CDR3: TGTGCCAGCTCTCCCGGGACAGACTATGGCTACACCTTC. Its translation is CASSPGTDYGYTF.

The genes are TRBV3-1 (or the pseudogene TRBV3-2) and TRBJ1-2; 8 bases map to TRBD1. The junction had 11 bases not matched to a gene; V was cut back by 1 base and J by 4 bases. The CDR3 totals 17 residues. Looked up from germline, CDR1 is LGHDT and CDR2 is YNNKEL (reference sequence). The CDR3 region is CASSQGPGTGQSYGYTF. In nucleotides, the CDR3 is TGTGCCAGCAGCCAAGGGCCCGGGACAGGACAGTCCTATGGCTACACCTTC.

Worth noting for this clone: The junction differs from germline at one of its ends, possibly a read error. The chain couples TRBV7-7 to TRBJ1-5; D ambiguous. CDR1 and CDR2 (germline): SSHAT, FNYEAQ (reference sequence). This CDR3 comprises 15 residues. The CDR3 region is CASSPGPLSNQPQHF. For the CDR3, the DNA is TGTGCTAGCAGCCCAGGACCTCTTAGCAATCAGCCCCAGCATTTT. Variable domain in full (rest from reference TRBV7-7 and TRBJ1-5): GAGVSQSPRYKVTKRGQDVTLRCDPISSHATLYWYQQALGQGPEFLTYFNYEAQPDKSGLPSDRFSAERPEGSISTLTIQRTEQRDSAMYRCASSPGPLSNQPQHFGDGTRLSIL.

This clone ranks as medium-sized. The V gene is TRBV19, the J gene TRBJ2-5, with a tentative D call TRBD1 (5 bases). The V and J ends lost 4 bases and 0 bases respectively, with 6 bases between them. The CDR3 length is 13 residues. Germline V gene data show CDR1 as LNHDA and CDR2 as SQIVND (reference sequence). The DNA for the CDR3 is TGTGCCAGTAGTACAGGGAACCAAGAGACCCAGTACTTC. Amino acid sequence: CASSTGNQETQYF.

This sequence joins TRBV28 and TRBJ2-5, with no clear D. The CDR3 is 11 residues long. CDR1 and CDR2 (germline): MDHEN, SYDVKM. Trimming left V 7 bases short and J 5 bases short, with 8 bases between. CDR3 in amino acids: CASTAKETQYF. The CDR3 nucleotides read TGTGCCAGCACCGCCAAGGAGACCCAGTACTTC.

The chain links TRBV6-2 or TRBV6-3 to TRBJ2-7; D not certain. From germline, CDR1 is MNHEY and CDR2 SVGEGT. CDR3 length: 15 residues. Trimming stripped 4 bases from V and 2 bases from J, with 15 bases between. In nucleotides, the CDR3 is TGTGCCAGCAGTTCCCGCTCAGGCCTCCCCTACGAGCAGTACTTC. Amino acid sequence: CASSSRSGLPYEQYF.

The chain links TRBV7-2 to TRBJ2-7, with 11 bases fitting TRBD1. Germline V gene data show CDR1 as SGHTA and CDR2 as FQGNSA. The CDR3 totals 15 residues. V shed 3 bases and J 6 bases; nucleotides not matched to a gene: 7. The CDR3 coding sequence is TGTGCCAGCAGCTTCAGGGACAGGGGGTCGGGCGAGCAGTACTTC. Its protein is CASSFRDRGSGEQYF.

This clone showed up just once. V is TRBV7-3 and J is TRBJ2-1; D might be TRBD2 (7 bases). Germline V gene sequence: CDR1 SGHTA, CDR2 FQGTGA. The CDR3 is 18 residues long. V lost 2 bases, J lost 7 bases, and 24 bases lay in between. CDR3 DNA sequence: TGTGCCAGCAGCTTACGCCGATTGGAGGGGGGGCCGGGGAATGAGCAGTTCTTC. It codes for CASSLRRLEGGPGNEQFF.

This clone was observed a single time. The chain carries TRBV9 and TRBJ2-7; 9 bases align to TRBD1. The J segment lost 5 bases and the V segment lost 6 bases, leaving 15 bases of the junction unmatched. The CDR3 length is 16 residues. The germline CDR1 and CDR2 sequences are SGDLS and YYNGEE. The chain's CDR3 is CASNVGTGSKSDEQYF. The CDR3 region has the DNA TGTGCCAGCAACGTCGGGACAGGGTCCAAATCTGACGAGCAGTACTTC.

J is TRBJ1-1 and V is TRBV15; tentative D call: TRBD1 (6 bases). CDR1 is LNHNV, CDR2 YYDKDF, per germline (reference sequence). This CDR3 has 14 residues. V lost 3 bases and J 4 bases, leaving 12 bases between the germline ends. CDR3 sequence (DNA): TGTGCCACCAGCAGGTCAAGGGGGGGCACTGAAGCTTTCTTT. Translated: CATSRSRGGTEAFF.

The chain uses TRBV6-1 and TRBJ1-1; D call uncertain. The germline CDR1 and CDR2 sequences are MNHNS and SASEGT. Trimming pared 3 bases from V and 1 base from J, leaving 18 bases between. This CDR3 comprises 17 residues. In nucleotides, the CDR3 is TGTGCCAGCAGTGACAAGGGTGGTACGAATGGGAACACTGAAGCTTTCTTT. Protein: CASSDKGGTNGNTEAFF.

The chain uses TRBV5-6 and TRBJ1-4; no clear D gene. This CDR3 is 12 amino acids long. Germline-derived CDR1 and CDR2 are SGHDT and YYEEEE. V shed 7 bases and J shed 8 bases, with 12 bases lying between them. CDR3 protein: CASEAGGEKLFF. The CDR3 DNA reads as TGTGCCAGCGAGGCAGGAGGGGAAAAACTGTTTTTT. The whole variable domain, remainder taken from reference TRBV5-6 and TRBJ1-4, is DAGVTQSPTHLIKTRGQQVTLRCSPKSGHDTVSWYQQALGQGPQFIFQYYEEEERQRGNFPDRFSGHQFPNYSSELNVNALLLGDSALYLCASEAGGEKLFFGSGTQLSVL.

This sequence joins TRBV28 and TRBJ2-7; TRBD1 matches 7 bases. CDR3 length equals 14 residues. J was trimmed by 6 bases and V by 2 bases; bases with no gene match: 7. CDR1 is MDHEN, CDR2 SYDVKM, per germline. The CDR3 region has the DNA TGTGCCAGCAGTTTAACCCTGACAGGGAGCGAGCAGTACTTC. It encodes CASSLTLTGSEQYF.

This clone is labeled medium-sized. The V call is TRBV7-9, the J call TRBJ2-1; 9 bases fit TRBD1. CDR3 length equals 17 residues. Per germline, CDR1 SEHNR and CDR2 FQNEAQ (reference sequence). Trimming took 5 bases from V and 3 from J; bases not matched to a gene: 11. The chain's CDR3 is CASSPRPGQGNYNEQFF. CDR3 DNA: TGTGCCAGCAGCCCTCGACCGGGACAGGGCAACTACAATGAGCAGTTCTTC.

The chain couples TRBV14 to TRBJ2-7; D may correspond to TRBD1 or TRBD2 (5 bases each). The CDR3 is 14 amino acids. Germline V gene lookup returns CDR1 SGHDN and CDR2 FVKESK. V was trimmed by 4 bases and J by 2 bases, leaving 12 bases between them. The DNA of the CDR3 is TGTGCCAGCAGCCTATTCCGGGGCCCCTACGAGCAGTACTTC. This gives the protein CASSLFRGPYEQYF. The full variable domain, completed using reference TRBV14 and TRBJ2-7, is EAGVTQFPSHSVIEKGQTVTLRCDPISGHDNLYWYRRVMGKEIKFLLHFVKESKQDESGMPNNRFLAERTGGTYSTLKVQPAELEDSGVYFCASSLFRGPYEQYFGPGTRLTVT.

The chain links TRBV28 to TRBJ2-4, with D unclear. The length of the CDR3 is 16 residues. Deletions cut 2 bases from V and 1 base from J, with 12 bases between. Germline V gives CDR1 MDHEN, CDR2 SYDVKM. As DNA, the CDR3 is TGTGCCAGCAGTTTAAATCTGGGGTCCGCCAAAAACATTCAGTACTTC. Encoded protein: CASSLNLGSAKNIQYF.

V usage is TRBV4-3 and J usage is TRBJ2-7; TRBD1 is a possible D gene (6 bases). This CDR3 region has 14 residues. From germline, CDR1 is LGHNA and CDR2 YSLEER. The V end lost 0 bases, the J end lost 3 bases, and 9 bases lay between the germline ends. The CDR3 sequence: CASSQDKQGYEQYF. The CDR3 region has the DNA TGCGCCAGCAGCCAAGATAAACAGGGCTACGAGCAGTACTTC.